This entry lists 18 T cell receptor beta chains sequenced from one sample in a study of blood T cell repertoires in COVID-19. TCRdb's copy holds only in-frame clones and misses some; the assay was immunoSEQ multiplex PCR. Of under 95,000 clones listed, under 95% are singletons. What was sequenced was peripheral blood. The receptors here all came from a woman in her forties or fifties in a cohort sampled during active COVID-19.

This chain joins TRBV5-4 and TRBJ1-2; D gene ambiguous. This CDR3 is 13 amino acids long. Trimming left V 0 bases short and J 2 bases short, with 5 bases between. Germline V gives CDR1 SGHNT, CDR2 YYREEE (reference sequence). The CDR3 DNA follows: TGTGCCAGCAGCTTGGCACAGAACTATGGCTACACCTTC. This gives the protein CASSLAQNYGYTF.

The gene calls are TRBV5-1 and TRBJ1-1, with TRBD1 as a possible D gene (5 bases). Trimming left V 2 bases short and J 3 bases short, with 8 bases between. Germline-derived CDR1 and CDR2 are SGHRS and YFSETQ. The CDR3 runs 13 residues. The CDR3, as DNA: TGCGCCAGCAGCTTACAGGAATACACTGAAGCTTTCTTT. Translating it yields CASSLQEYTEAFF. The complete variable domain, with remaining parts taken from reference TRBV5-1 and TRBJ1-1, reads KAGVTQTPRYLIKTRGQQVTLSCSPISGHRSVSWYQQTPGQGLQFLFEYFSETQRNKGNFPGRFSGRQFSNSRSEMNVSTLELGDSALYLCASSLQEYTEAFFGQGTRLTVV.

Concerning this clone itself: The junction departs from the called germline gene at one end, perhaps through a read error. This rearrangement joins TRBV7-8 to TRBJ1-2, with no clear D. CDR1 and CDR2 (germline): SGHVS, FQNEAQ. This CDR3 is built from 12 residues. The CDR3 sequence is CASSPGGFGAIF. CDR3 nucleotide sequence: TGTGCCAGCAGCCCCGGCGGGTTCGGCGCGATCTTC.

The rearrangement joins TRBV6-5 to TRBJ1-3; TRBD1 aligns across 9 bases. With 0 bases clipped from V and 5 bases from J, the junction kept 5 bases outside the gene matches. Per the germline V gene, CDR1 is MNHEY and CDR2 is SVGAGI. The CDR3 length is 16 residues. The CDR3 DNA sequence: TGTGCCAGCAGTTACTCGATGGGGACAGGGAGAAACACCATATATTTT. The encoded protein is CASSYSMGTGRNTIYF.

This chain joins TRBV3-1 (or the pseudogene TRBV3-2) and TRBJ2-1; 11 bases map to TRBD2. Germline assignment: CDR1 LGHDT and CDR2 YNNKEL (reference sequence). The CDR3 totals 16 residues. V trimming: 0 bases; J trimming: 4 bases; junction bases outside the gene matches: 2. The CDR3 sequence is CASSQDLAGGYNEQFF. The CDR3 region has the DNA TGTGCCAGCAGCCAAGATCTAGCGGGGGGTTACAATGAGCAGTTCTTC.

The DNA of the CDR3 is TGTGCCAGTAGTATATCGACAGGTCCTTCCTACGAGCAGTACTTC. Translated, it gives CASSISTGPSYEQYF. The chain couples TRBV19 to TRBJ2-7; TRBD1 might be the D (6 bases). The length of the CDR3 is 15 residues. Per the germline V gene, CDR1 is LNHDA and CDR2 is SQIVND (reference sequence). The ends were cut back, 2 bases at V and 1 base at J, with 12 bases in the middle.

The chain recombines TRBV6-6 with TRBJ1-4, with unresolved D. The CDR3 length is 15 residues. Deletions cut 0 bases from V and 7 bases from J, with 12 bases between. Germline V CDR1 and CDR2: MNHNY, SVGAGI (reference sequence). This CDR3 is CASSYSPGDLEKLFF. In nucleotides, the CDR3 is TGTGCCAGCAGTTACTCGCCAGGCGATCTTGAAAAACTGTTTTTT.

In its sample, this clone was seen once. The V call is TRBV5-8, the J call TRBJ1-5; D ambiguous. Per germline, CDR1 SGHTS and CDR2 YDEGEE. The CDR3 runs to 15 residues. V lost 1 base and J 5 bases, leaving 13 bases between the germline ends. The CDR3 spells CASSLPPLSDQPQHF. The CDR3, as DNA: TGTGCCAGCAGCTTGCCCCCCCTCTCGGATCAGCCCCAGCATTTT.

This clone was seen only once. This chain connects TRBV9 to TRBJ2-2; 8 positions match TRBD1. Germline CDR1 reads SGDLS; CDR2 reads YYNGEE. The CDR3 has 14 amino acids. Trimming removed 3 bases from V and 6 bases from J; junction bases left unmatched: 4. DNA for the CDR3: TGTGCCAGCAGCGCAGGGGGCGCCTCCGGGGAGCTGTTTTTT. Translation gives CASSAGGASGELFF.

This clone has ten or more counts. The chain links TRBV28 to TRBJ1-6; the D is unclear. The CDR3 runs to 13 residues. From germline, CDR1 is MDHEN and CDR2 SYDVKM. V was cut by 4 bases and J by 7 bases, with 8 bases left in between. The DNA of the CDR3 is TGTGCCAGCAGTTCGACACGGAATTCACCCCTCCACTTT. This codes for CASSSTRNSPLHF.

V gene TRBV6-5 combines with J gene TRBJ2-1; D may be TRBD1 (5 bases). The V end lost 5 bases, the J end lost 6 bases, and 11 bases lay between the germline ends. This CDR3 comprises 13 residues. Germline loops: CDR1 MNHEY, CDR2 SVGAGI. The CDR3 nucleotides read TGTGCCAGCAGTACTCAGGGTGGCAATGAGCAGTTCTTC. This gives the protein CASSTQGGNEQFF.

V gene TRBV5-1 combines with J gene TRBJ2-7, with D perhaps matching TRBD1 (6 bases). V shed 4 bases and J shed 3 bases, with 14 bases lying between them. CDR1 and CDR2 (germline): SGHRS, YFSETQ. The CDR3 is made up of 14 amino acids. Here the CDR3 reads CASSPGQRRYEQYF. The CDR3 nucleotides are TGCGCCAGCAGCCCCGGACAGCGTCGCTACGAGCAGTACTTC.

The genes are TRBV2 and TRBJ1-1; D is possibly TRBD1 (6 bases). V was clipped by 5 bases and J by 2 bases, with 12 bases between them. This CDR3 region has 14 residues. CDR1 SNHLY and CDR2 FYNNEI come from the germline V gene. The CDR3 coding sequence is TGTGCCAGCAGTCTGGGGGCTCTCAACACTGAAGCTTTCTTT. Translated, it gives CASSLGALNTEAFF.

The V call is TRBV7-3, the J call TRBJ2-6; weak D call: TRBD2 (5 bases). V shed 5 bases and J shed 4 bases, with 9 bases lying between them. The CDR3 is made up of 14 amino acids. Germline lookup yields CDR1 SGHTA and CDR2 FQGTGA. The CDR3 sequence: CASSPGLGANVLTF. The CDR3 DNA reads as TGTGCCAGCAGCCCGGGATTGGGGGCCAACGTCCTGACTTTC. Looking up the rest from reference TRBV7-3 and TRBJ2-6 gives the full variable domain: GAGVSQTPSNKVTEKGKYVELRCDPISGHTALYWYRQSLGQGPEFLIYFQGTGAADDSGLPNDRFFAVRPEGSVSTLKIQRTERGDSAVYLCASSPGLGANVLTFGAGSRLTVL.

The chain has TRBV7-9 and TRBJ2-3; 8 bases are shared with TRBD1. J was trimmed by 5 bases and V by 5 bases; bases with no gene match: 9. The CDR3 consists of 15 residues. The germline gives CDR1 SEHNR, CDR2 FQNEAQ (reference sequence). The CDR3 DNA reads as TGTGCCAGCAGCCCTGGACAGGGTGGAGGAGATACGCAGTATTTT. It specifies CASSPGQGGGDTQYF.

The chain couples TRBV28 to TRBJ1-2, with 8 bases lining up with TRBD1. The length of the CDR3 is 12 residues. V lost 5 bases and J lost 5; bases outside the gene matches: 1. Germline CDR1 MDHEN, CDR2 SYDVKM. CDR3 sequence reads: CASSRTGYGYTF. CDR3 nucleotide sequence: TGTGCCAGCAGTAGGACAGGGTATGGCTACACCTTC.

The chain combines TRBV6-2 or TRBV6-3 with TRBJ2-7; unclear D gene. This CDR3 has 12 amino acids. Per germline, CDR1 MNHEY and CDR2 SVGEGT. Trimming pared 2 bases from V and 6 bases from J, leaving 8 bases between. The CDR3 reads CASSYIPTEQYF. The CDR3 nucleotides are TGTGCCAGCAGTTACATCCCTACCGAGCAGTACTTC.

V usage is TRBV19 and J usage is TRBJ2-1; 7 bases map to TRBD1. The CDR3 has 22 residues. The V gene end was trimmed by 3 bases and the J gene end by 2 bases; junction bases not matched to a gene: 25. From germline, CDR1 is LNHDA and CDR2 SQIVND (reference sequence). The CDR3 sequence: CASSIRHGTEVRPSRTYNEQFF. As DNA, the CDR3 is TGTGCCAGTAGTATCCGGCACGGGACAGAAGTACGCCCTAGCAGAACCTACAATGAGCAGTTCTTC.